This T cell receptor beta chain stems from a study of blood T cell repertoires in COVID-19. This clone was recorded only once. This CDR3 region has 14 residues. V dropped 7 bases and J dropped 4 bases, with 16 bases sitting between them. CDR1 is MRHNA, CDR2 SNTAGT, per germline. Per the authors' pipeline: Reference gene primer amplification in the assay estimated nucleated cell counts. Here immunoSEQ multiplex PCR was the method, and the copy in TCRdb shows in-frame clones only, minus some. That table is the source of V, J and clone size, and D and trimming were worked out from the DNA. The table has some 78,000 clones, 87% seen once.

The chain couples TRBV6-4 to TRBJ1-1; D gene uncertain. The sequence derives from an elderly woman with active or convalescent COVID-19. The sequencing sample was made of peripheral blood. The CDR3 bases are TGTGCCAGCACCTTACTACGGCGGGGCACTGAAGCTTTCTTT. Its protein is CASTLLRRGTEAFF.